The 25 T cell receptor beta chains below come from one sample, sequenced in a study of T cells after yellow fever vaccination (dated by TCRdb to the late 2010s). The protocol used for the library was 5' RACE. Sequencing took place on an Illumina NovaSeq 6000. TCRdb itself trimmed the public reads at Q25 with fastp, ran MiXCR and retained productive beta chains. Identical CDR3 proteins give one entry, which carries the most common genes and DNA. The sample records fewer than 400,000 distinct CDR3 sequences, about 10% of which are singletons. Approximately 3.3% of the sample lies in the top ten. Per the publication, the treatment or condition label means: live attenuated yellow fever vaccine strain. Sample: CD4+ T cells sorted from PBMCs, taken 45 days after the yellow fever booster vaccination. The receptors come from a man between 18 and 35 years old who received the YFV17D yellow fever vaccine.

The sample holds many counts of this clonotype. This rearrangement joins TRBV5-6 to TRBJ2-5; D not certain. The germline V gene encodes CDR1 SGHDT and CDR2 YYEEEE. The CDR3 is made up of 13 amino acids. The V gene lost 1 base and the J gene lost 5 bases, with 9 bases spanning the gap. CDR3 in amino acids: CASSLPVKETQYF. The CDR3 nucleotides are TGTGCCAGCAGCTTGCCGGTCAAGGAGACCCAGTACTTC. Using reference TRBV5-6 and TRBJ2-5 for the parts outside the CDR3, the full variable domain is DAGVTQSPTHLIKTRGQQVTLRCSPKSGHDTVSWYQQALGQGPQFIFQYYEEEERQRGNFPDRFSGHQFPNYSSELNVNALLLGDSALYLCASSLPVKETQYFGPGTRLLVL.

The V call is TRBV20-1, the J call TRBJ1-1; 12 bases line up with TRBD1. Trimming at V came to 7 bases and at J to 5 bases, leaving 8 bases not matched to a gene. Germline V gene sequence: CDR1 DFQATT, CDR2 SNEGSKA (reference sequence). CDR3 size: 14 residues. For the CDR3, the DNA is TGCAGTGTTTGGGACAGGGGGCGCGGTACTGAAGCTTTCTTT. It codes for CSVWDRGRGTEAFF.

This clonotype was picked up many times. This rearrangement joins TRBV6-4 to TRBJ1-2; D remains ambiguous. CDR3 length: 12 residues. Germline loops: CDR1 MRHNA, CDR2 SNTAGT. The V end lost 6 bases, the J end lost 4 bases, and 9 bases lay between the germline ends. In DNA form, the CDR3 reads TGTGCCAGCAGACACCTGACCTATGGCTACACCTTC. It translates to CASRHLTYGYTF.

V usage is TRBV9 and J usage is TRBJ2-1; 12 bases are shared with TRBD2. CDR3 length: 17 amino acids. Germline V lookup: CDR1 SGDLS, CDR2 YYNGEE. Trimming removed 4 bases from V and 4 bases from J; junction bases left unmatched: 9. CDR3 protein: CASSIASGGAGYNEQFF. Here the CDR3 DNA reads TGTGCCAGCAGCATAGCTAGCGGGGGGGCTGGTTACAATGAGCAGTTCTTC.

This clonotype turned up a few times. This CDR3 is CASSPDRGGQYV. CDR3 in DNA: TGTGCCAGCAGCCCGGACAGGGGAGGGCAGTACGTC. The rearrangement uses TRBV6-2 or TRBV6-3 and TRBJ2-7, with 9 positions matching TRBD1. Unmatched junction bases numbered 6, after V lost 6 bases and J lost 9 bases. CDR1 and CDR2 from the germline V gene are MNHEY and SVGEGT. The CDR3 loop spans 12 amino acids.

This clonotype appeared many times. J is TRBJ2-7 and V is TRBV6-6; TRBD1 matches at 9 bases. V gave up 2 bases and J gave up 5 bases; unmatched junction bases: 7. This CDR3 has 15 amino acids. CDR1 is MNHNY and CDR2 is SVGAGI in the germline V gene (reference sequence). The DNA of the CDR3 is TGTGCCAGCAGTTACGGGGGACAGGGTATCCACGAGCAGTACTTC. Its protein product is CASSYGGQGIHEQYF.

The J gene is TRBJ2-2, the V gene TRBV15; TRBD2 matches 9 bases. The ends lost 0 bases at V and 3 bases at J; junction bases unmatched: 8. The CDR3 contains 18 residues. The germline CDR1 and CDR2 sequences are LNHNV and YYDKDF (reference sequence). In nucleotides, the CDR3 is TGTGCCACCAGCAGAGACGCCAGCGGGGGGCCCTACACCGGGGAGCTGTTTTTT. It is translated as CATSRDASGGPYTGELFF.

A few counts support this clonotype. The chain recombines TRBV2 with TRBJ2-2, with 8 bases fitting TRBD1. Per the germline V gene, CDR1 is SNHLY and CDR2 is FYNNEI. The CDR3 sequence is 14 residues long. V shed 6 bases and J 7 bases; nucleotides not matched to a gene: 7. As DNA, the CDR3 is TGTGCCAGCAGCCTCAGGGGACAGGACGGGGAGCTGTTTTTT. It translates to CASSLRGQDGELFF.

This rearrangement joins TRBV19 to TRBJ1-5; D ambiguous. Per germline, CDR1 LNHDA and CDR2 SQIVND (reference sequence). The V and J ends lost 8 bases and 4 bases respectively, with 12 bases between them. This CDR3 region has 13 residues. This CDR3 is CASASFVNQPQHF. CDR3 DNA: TGTGCCAGTGCCTCATTTGTTAATCAGCCCCAGCATTTT.

This clonotype appeared many times. This chain connects TRBV12-3 or TRBV12-4 to TRBJ1-5; D remains ambiguous. The germline V and J ends were trimmed by 2 bases and 0 bases, with 8 bases remaining between them. The CDR3 loop spans 15 amino acids. The CDR3 is CASSLRFYSNQPQHF. DNA for the CDR3: TGTGCCAGCAGTTTAAGGTTTTATAGCAATCAGCCCCAGCATTTT.

This clonotype was counted only a few times. In nucleotides, the CDR3 is TGTGCCAGTAGTGTCAGCAACTATGGCTACACCTTC. Its translation: CASSVSNYGYTF. V and J are TRBV19 and TRBJ1-2; no definite D call. Germline V gene sequence: CDR1 LNHDA, CDR2 SQIVND (reference sequence). The CDR3 consists of 12 residues. V lost 5 bases to trimming and J lost 2 bases, with 6 bases between them.

This clonotype was detected many times. The genes are TRBV4-3 and TRBJ2-3; 9 bases fit TRBD2. The CDR3 is 13 residues long. Germline V lookup: CDR1 LGHNA, CDR2 YSLEER. Unmatched junction bases numbered 0, after V lost 2 bases and J lost 6 bases. The CDR3 is CASSQTSGDTQYF. The CDR3 DNA is TGCGCCAGCAGCCAAACTAGCGGGGATACGCAGTATTTT.

This chain connects TRBV11-2 to TRBJ1-3; D is unresolved. The CDR3 loop spans 16 amino acids. V lost 1 base, J lost 0 bases, and 10 bases lay in between. Germline-derived CDR1 and CDR2 are SGHAT and FQNNGV. The CDR3 sequence: CASSLVAHPSGNTIYF. The CDR3 DNA follows: TGTGCCAGCAGCTTAGTGGCGCACCCCTCTGGAAACACCATATATTTT.

The chain uses TRBV20-1 and TRBJ2-1; 8 nucleotides align to TRBD1. CDR1 DFQATT and CDR2 SNEGSKA come from the germline V gene (reference sequence). Losses at the gene ends were 6 bases for V and 8 bases for J; bases not matched to a gene: 9. This CDR3 is 13 amino acids long. The chain's CDR3 is CSAEGQVVHEQFF. The CDR3 nucleotides are TGCAGTGCCGAGGGACAGGTGGTCCATGAGCAGTTCTTC.

This clonotype showed up just a few times. This chain connects TRBV20-1 to TRBJ2-6; 8 positions match TRBD1. Germline CDR1 is DFQATT and CDR2 is SNEGSKA (reference sequence). The CDR3 sequence is 15 residues long. After removal of 8 bases from V and 1 base from J, the junction contained 7 bases not matched to a gene. CDR3 DNA sequence: TGCAGTACCGGGGACAGGTCTTCTGGGGCCAACGTCCTGACTTTC. Amino acids: CSTGDRSSGANVLTF.

This sequence joins TRBV28 and TRBJ1-6, with D hard to call. Trimming left V 5 bases short and J 7 bases short, with 21 bases between. Germline values: CDR1 MDHEN, CDR2 SYDVKM. The CDR3 is 17 residues long. DNA for the CDR3: TGTGCCAGCAGTCCCAAACCGGGTCGAGGTGGGAATTCACCCCTCCACTTT. Protein product: CASSPKPGRGGNSPLHF.

This clonotype appeared a few times. The gene calls are TRBV7-2 and TRBJ1-1, with D possibly being TRBD1 (6 bases). Trimming removed 5 bases at V and 3 bases at J, with 22 bases between. The CDR3 has 17 amino acids. CDR1 SGHTA and CDR2 FQGNSA come from the germline V gene. DNA of the CDR3: TGTGCCAGCAGCGTAAGTGGCGGGGGGCGCGGGTACACTGAAGCTTTCTTT. This encodes CASSVSGGGRGYTEAFF. Full variable domain (outside the CDR3, taken from reference TRBV7-2 and TRBJ1-1): GAGVSQSPSNKVTEKGKDVELRCDPISGHTALYWYRQSLGQGLEFLIYFQGNSAPDKSGLPSDRFSAERTGGSVSTLTIQRTQQEDSAVYLCASSVSGGGRGYTEAFFGQGTRLTVV.

This chain joins TRBV5-1 and TRBJ2-5, with 12 bases identical to TRBD2. This CDR3 region has 19 residues. The trim removed 0 bases at V and 2 bases at J, leaving 11 bases unmatched. Germline V gene sequence: CDR1 SGHRS, CDR2 YFSETQ. CDR3 bases: TGCGCCAGCAGCTTGGGCTTCACGACTAGCGGGGGAGGTCAAGAGACCCAGTACTTC. Translated, it gives CASSLGFTTSGGGQETQYF.

The rearrangement links TRBV29-1 to TRBJ1-1; no reliable D call. V was clipped by 5 bases and J by 6 bases, with 7 bases between them. The germline CDR1 and CDR2 sequences are SQVTM and ANQGSEA. This CDR3 is 10 amino acids long. CDR3: CSVLSAEAFF. The CDR3 nucleotides read TGCAGCGTTCTATCCGCTGAAGCTTTCTTT. Looking up the rest from reference TRBV29-1 and TRBJ1-1 gives the full variable domain: SAVISQKPSRDICQRGTSLTIQCQVDSQVTMMFWYRQQPGQSLTLIATANQGSEATYESGFVIDKFPISRPNLTFSTLTVSNMSPEDSSIYLCSVLSAEAFFGQGTRLTVV.

This sequence joins TRBV12-3 or TRBV12-4 and TRBJ2-2; 13 nucleotides line up with TRBD2. V lost 3 bases, J lost 3 bases, and 1 base stayed unmatched. This CDR3 is built from 16 residues. CDR3 coding DNA: TGTGCCAGCAGTTTCGGACTAGCGGGGGACACCGGGGAGCTGTTTTTT. Residues: CASSFGLAGDTGELFF.

The chain is built from TRBV6-5 and TRBJ2-1; D may be TRBD2 (5 bases). V was shortened by 6 bases and J by 8 bases, with 17 bases between the two germline ends. The CDR3 is 14 residues long. Germline V gives CDR1 MNHEY, CDR2 SVGAGI. CDR3 sequence (DNA): TGTGCCAGCAGCTCATCGAAGAGGGCCGATGAGCAGTTCTTC. It codes for CASSSSKRADEQFF.

This chain connects TRBV30 to TRBJ2-7; 7 nucleotides align to TRBD1. Trimming took 4 bases from V and 6 from J; bases not matched to a gene: 12. The V gene's germline CDR1 is GTSNPN and CDR2 SVGIG (reference sequence). There are 14 residues in the CDR3. The DNA of the CDR3 is TGTGCCTGGACCCCCGGGACAGCTACTTTCGAGCAGTACTTC. Translating gives CAWTPGTATFEQYF.

This clonotype showed up many times. V gene TRBV12-3 or TRBV12-4 combines with J gene TRBJ1-1; the match to TRBD1 covers 8 bases. The CDR3 sequence is 16 residues long. With 4 bases clipped from V and 4 bases from J, the junction kept 11 bases outside the gene matches. As DNA, the CDR3 is TGTGCCAGCAGTTACTACGCCGGGACAGGCGGCACTGAAGCTTTCTTT. It specifies CASSYYAGTGGTEAFF.

The chain couples TRBV30 to TRBJ1-3, with a possible D match to TRBD1 (5 bases). CDR3 length: 13 amino acids. Germline loops: CDR1 GTSNPN, CDR2 SVGIG (reference sequence). The germline V and J ends were trimmed by 8 bases and 2 bases, with 13 bases remaining between them. CDR3 loop: CARQGEPGNTIYF. CDR3 in DNA: TGTGCCCGGCAGGGAGAGCCTGGAAACACCATATATTTT.

Regarding this clonotype: A single base separates this from a much larger clone, so it may be a read error. The chain is built from TRBV5-1 and TRBJ2-1; perhaps TRBD1 as D (6 bases). The CDR3 sequence is 15 residues long. The germline gives CDR1 SGHRS, CDR2 YFSETQ. The germline V and J ends were trimmed by 1 base and 0 bases, with 8 bases remaining between them. The CDR3 protein is CASSLIGGSYNEQFF. DNA for the CDR3: TGCGCCAGCAGCTTGATAGGGGGCTCCTACAATGAGCAGTTCTTC.